Listed below are T cell receptor beta chains from one sample, sequenced in a study of neurological immune-mediated disorders. TCRdb ran MiXCR on the 5' RACE reads and lists one entry per CDR3 protein. The sample comprises fewer than 65,000 distinct CDR3 sequences, 10% of which are singletons, and approximately 5.3% rests with the top ten. The material sequenced was PBMCs. The receptors were gathered from an older man with HTLV-1-associated myelopathy (HAM/TSP). Both conserved end residues are part of each CDR3. Each record gives: J gene, clone size, V gene, D gene, CDR3 DNA, CDR3 protein. The D gene is left open where the match is weak. Size tells how often a clone was seen (once, few, many) or the class of an expanded clone, and some rows leave it out.

>TRBJ2-7|many|TRBV20-1|.
TGCAGTGCTAGAGATCTTCGCGCGGGCTCCTACGAGCAGTACTTC
CSARDLRAGSYEQYF
>TRBJ1-2|many|TRBV7-9|.
TGTGCCAGCAGCCATTCCCGGGGCAGCCTCTATGGCTACACCTTC
CASSHSRGSLYGYTF
>TRBJ2-2|many|TRBV29-1|TRBD1
TGCAGCGTTTCAGACCTGGGACAGGGCACCGGGGAGCTGTTTTTT
CSVSDLGQGTGELFF
>TRBJ2-1|many|TRBV5-1|.
TGCGCCAGCAGCCTAGACAGGACCAATGAGCAGTTCTTC
CASSLDRTNEQFF
>TRBJ2-1|many|TRBV20-1|.
TGCAGTGCTAGAGATAGTCAGGGACTGAATGAGCAGTTCTTC
CSARDSQGLNEQFF
>TRBJ1-1|many|TRBV5-5|.
TGTGCCAGCAGCTGGACAACCATGAACACTGAAGCTTTCTTT
CASSWTTMNTEAFF
>TRBJ2-5|many|TRBV20-1|TRBD2
TGCAGTGCTAGTGAGGCTAGCGGGAGGTTAGAACAAGAGACCCAGTACTTC
CSASEASGRLEQETQYF
>TRBJ2-5|many|TRBV10-3|.
TGTGCCATCAGTGAGAGAGGGGTGGAGACCCAGTACTTC
CAISERGVETQYF
>TRBJ1-1|few|TRBV7-9|TRBD1
TGTGCCAGCAGCTTAGGCGGACAGGGCACTGAAGCTTTCTTT
CASSLGGQGTEAFF
>TRBJ2-5|.|TRBV11-2|.
TGTGCCAGCCCTACGAGAGGAGCCGCCCAGTACTTC
CASPTRGAAQYF
>TRBJ2-1|many|TRBV11-3|.
TGTGCCAGCAGCCCAGGACACCGTTATGAGCAGTTCTTC
CASSPGHRYEQFF
>TRBJ1-5|many|TRBV18|.
TGTGCCAGCTCAGGAGGGCCCAATCAGCCCCAGCATTTT
CASSGGPNQPQHF
>TRBJ2-7|many|TRBV12-3/TRBV12-4|.
TGTGCCAGCAGTTTAGGGGAGGCCTCCGAGCAGTACTTC
CASSLGEASEQYF
>TRBJ2-1|many|TRBV7-2|TRBD2
TGTGCCAGCAGCTGGTCTAGCGGGGGGAATGAGCAGTTCTTC
CASSWSSGGNEQFF
>TRBJ1-5|many|TRBV24-1|.
TGTGCCACCAGTGACCCTCGACAGGGCAATCAGCCCCAGCATTTT
CATSDPRQGNQPQHF
>TRBJ1-3|many|TRBV15|.
TGTGCCACCAGCAGGGATACCTCGCGCTCTGGAAACACCATATATTTT
CATSRDTSRSGNTIYF
>TRBJ2-2|many|TRBV2|.
TGTGCCAGCAGTGAGCAAGGGGGAGACGGGGAGCTGTTTTTT
CASSEQGGDGELFF
>TRBJ1-1|.|TRBV9|TRBD1
TGTGCCAGCAGCCATTGGTACAGGGGGACTGAAGCTTTCTTT
CASSHWYRGTEAFF
>TRBJ1-1|.|TRBV21-1|.
TGTGCCAGCAGCAAAGGAGCTTATGGGAGGCCAAAATACCGGCACACTGAAGCTTTCTTT
CASSKGAYGRPKYRHTEAFF
>TRBJ2-5|many|TRBV24-1|.
TGTGCCACCAGTGATTTAGGAGGGGCCGGGACCCAGTACTTC
CATSDLGGAGTQYF
>TRBJ1-5|medium-sized|TRBV6-1|TRBD1
TGTGCCAGCAGCCTAGGGACAGGGGTCGGTCAGCCCCAGCATTTT
CASSLGTGVGQPQHF
>TRBJ1-2|many|TRBV7-2|.
TGTGCCAGCAGCTACCGGGATAGTGGCTACACCTTC
CASSYRDSGYTF
>TRBJ2-5|many|TRBV7-8|TRBD2
TGTGCCAGCAGCTTAAAGGCGGGAGGGAAGGAGACCCAGTACTTC
CASSLKAGGKETQYF
>TRBJ1-1|many|TRBV5-1|TRBD1
TGCGCCAGCAGCTTGGTACAGGGGGCCCGCTCCACTGAAGCTTTCTTT
CASSLVQGARSTEAFF
>TRBJ2-7|.|TRBV6-5|.
TGTGCCAGCAGCCCGCCCGGGGTCTACGAGCAGTACTTC
CASSPPGVYEQYF
>TRBJ2-3|.|TRBV7-6|.
TGTGCCAGCAGCTTAGCGTATAGGAGGAGTGCAGATACGCAGTATTTT
CASSLAYRRSADTQYF
>TRBJ2-2|many|TRBV5-1|TRBD2
TGCGCCAGCAGCCCTAGCGGGATAAGTACCGGGGAGCTGTTTTTT
CASSPSGISTGELFF
>TRBJ2-3|many|TRBV3-1|.
TGTGCCAGCAGCCAAGGTCAGGGGTTGACAGATACGCAGTATTTT
CASSQGQGLTDTQYF
>TRBJ2-1|.|TRBV12-3/TRBV12-4|.
TGTGCCAACAAACTTCGCGGAGCAGTAAATGAGCAGTTCTTC
CANKLRGAVNEQFF
>TRBJ1-5|many|TRBV6-1|.
TGTGCCAGCAGTGCCTACTCCGGCAGAAGCAATCAGCCCCAGCATTTT
CASSAYSGRSNQPQHF
>TRBJ2-2|.|TRBV5-5|TRBD2
TGTGCCAGCAGCTTGGTACTAGCGGGAGCCGTCGGGGAGCTGTTTTTT
CASSLVLAGAVGELFF
>TRBJ2-7|.|TRBV20-1|.
TGCAGTGCTAGTGTGCAAGAGCAGTACTTC
CSASVQEQYF
>TRBJ2-3|many|TRBV5-5|TRBD2
TGTGCCAGCAGTTGGACTAGCGGGAGGGACACAGATACGCAGTATTTT
CASSWTSGRDTDTQYF
>TRBJ2-1|many|TRBV6-2/TRBV6-3|.
TGTGCCAGCTTCAGGGCGACTTCAACCTACAATGAGCAGTTCTTC
CASFRATSTYNEQFF
>TRBJ2-1|many|TRBV20-1|TRBD1
TGCAGTGCTAGAGTCGACAGGGATTACAATGAGCAGTTCTTC
CSARVDRDYNEQFF
>TRBJ2-2|many|TRBV18|.
TGTGCCAGCTCACCGAGGAGTAGGGGCGATGGGAACACCGGGGAGCTGTTTTTT
CASSPRSRGDGNTGELFF
>TRBJ2-1|many|TRBV5-1|TRBD1
TGCGCCAGCAGCTTGGGGACAGGCTACAATGAGCAGTTCTTC
CASSLGTGYNEQFF
>TRBJ2-7|many|TRBV20-1|TRBD1
TGCAGTGCCCATAGGGGGACAGGGCGGTACGAGCAGTACTTC
CSAHRGTGRYEQYF
>TRBJ1-3|many|TRBV12-3/TRBV12-4|.
TGTGCCAGCAGTTTTAGAGGACAGACATATTTT
CASSFRGQTYF
>TRBJ2-2|many|TRBV4-1|TRBD2
TGCGCCAGCAGCCAAGAGGGTCAGCCTTTCGGGACTAGCGGGTTGGCGGGGGAGCTGTTTTTT
CASSQEGQPFGTSGLAGELFF
>TRBJ2-2|many|TRBV5-1|.
TGCGCCAGCAGCTATCTATTGGCTGGCGGATCCGGGGAGCTGTTTTTT
CASSYLLAGGSGELFF
>TRBJ2-2|many|TRBV4-1|TRBD1
TGCGCCAGCAGCCAAGAAGGGGGCCGGGAGCTGTTTTTT
CASSQEGGRELFF
>TRBJ1-2|many|TRBV28|.
TGTGCCAGCGGAGGCCGAGGAAGAGGGAACTATGGCTACACCTTC
CASGGRGRGNYGYTF
>TRBJ2-1|many|TRBV5-1|TRBD1
TGCGCCAGCAGCTTGGGACAGGGCAGGAATGAGCAGTTCTTC
CASSLGQGRNEQFF
>TRBJ2-1|many|TRBV7-2|TRBD2
TGTGCCAGCAGCGAGACTCACGTAGCGGGGGGAAATGAGCAGTTCTTC
CASSETHVAGGNEQFF
>TRBJ2-6|many|TRBV12-3/TRBV12-4|.
TGTGCCAGCAGTCCCCAAGGTGGAAAGACTGGGGCCAACGTCCTGACTTTC
CASSPQGGKTGANVLTF
>TRBJ2-7|many|TRBV18|.
TGTGCCAGCTCACAAAAAGACGGCTACGAGCAGTACTTC
CASSQKDGYEQYF
>TRBJ2-3|.|TRBV11-1|.
TGTGCCAGCAGCTTAGAGGCCAACCATCAGTATTTT
CASSLEANHQYF
>TRBJ2-2|many|TRBV18|.
TGTGCCAGCTCACCGTTCCAGAACACCGGGGAGCTGTTTTTT
CASSPFQNTGELFF
>TRBJ1-1|many|TRBV14|.
TGTGCCAGCAGCCCGTACAAACTCCAATCCTTCTTT
CASSPYKLQSFF
>TRBJ1-2|many|TRBV5-1|.
TGCGCCAGCAGCTCCGTGGGCTCAGGGTATGGCTACACCTTC
CASSSVGSGYGYTF
>TRBJ2-1|.|TRBV20-1|TRBD2
TGCAGTGCTAGCCAACTAGCGACCTTTGATAATGAGCAGTTCTTC
CSASQLATFDNEQFF
>TRBJ1-5|many|TRBV7-8|.
TGTGCCAGCAGCTCAGTGGGGTTCCAAAGCAATCAGCCCCAGCATTTT
CASSSVGFQSNQPQHF